One and the same sample provided the 7 T cell receptor beta chains below, sequenced in a study of blood T cell repertoires in COVID-19. The assay was immunoSEQ multiplex PCR, and TCRdb's table has in-frame clones only and misses some. The sample has roughly 280,000 clones; around 93% are singletons. The sequencing sample was made of PBMCs or T cells enriched from blood (not recorded which). These receptors were obtained from a man in his forties who had been exposed to COVID-19.

J is TRBJ2-7 and V is TRBV5-8; D is perhaps TRBD2 (6 bases). Deletions cut 2 bases from V and 2 bases from J, with 11 bases between. CDR3 size: 14 residues. Germline values: CDR1 SGHTS, CDR2 YDEGEE. The CDR3 sequence is CASSFGGAAYEQYF. For the CDR3, the DNA is TGTGCCAGCAGCTTCGGAGGGGCGGCCTACGAGCAGTACTTC.

This clone was seen once. The V gene is TRBV30, the J gene TRBJ2-2; D possibly corresponds to TRBD1 (5 bases). The CDR3 sequence is 15 residues long. CDR1 and CDR2 from the germline V gene are GTSNPN and SVGIG (reference sequence). This CDR3 is CAFLYGFRATGELFF. The CDR3 DNA reads as TGTGCGTTTCTTTATGGATTCAGGGCCACCGGGGAGCTGTTTTTT.

This clone occurred once. The chain uses TRBV11-2 and TRBJ1-1, with a possible D match to TRBD1 (5 bases). The V gene lost 8 bases and the J gene lost 1 base, with 14 bases spanning the gap. CDR3 length: 14 amino acids. Germline V gene data show CDR1 as SGHAT and CDR2 as FQNNGV. The CDR3 DNA reads as TGTGCCAGCGGAAGGGAAACAGGGAACACTGAAGCTTTCTTT. The encoded protein is CASGRETGNTEAFF. Full variable domain (outside the CDR3, taken from reference TRBV11-2 and TRBJ1-1): EAGVAQSPRYKIIEKRQSVAFWCNPISGHATLYWYQQILGQGPKLLIQFQNNGVVDDSQLPKDRFSAERLKGVDSTLKIQPAKLEDSAVYLCASGRETGNTEAFFGQGTRLTVV.

This chain connects TRBV5-1 to TRBJ1-1; 9 bases line up with TRBD1. This CDR3 has 14 amino acids. Per the germline V gene, CDR1 is SGHRS and CDR2 is YFSETQ. Trimming removed 6 bases from V and 6 bases from J; junction bases left unmatched: 9. CDR3 DNA sequence: TGCGCCAGCACCCAAGGGACAGGGACGGCTGAAGCTTTCTTT. Residues: CASTQGTGTAEAFF.

The V call is TRBV12-3 or TRBV12-4, the J call TRBJ1-2; D not resolved. V was cut by 6 bases and J by 1 base, with 3 bases left in between. This CDR3 region has 11 residues. CDR3 in amino acids: CASSHNYGYTF. As DNA, the CDR3 is TGTGCCAGCAGCCATAACTATGGCTACACCTTC.

This chain links TRBV19 with TRBJ2-2, with a weak D call TRBD1 (6 bases). The CDR3 contains 17 residues. V lost 3 bases and J lost 0, with 14 bases in between. Germline CDR1 LNHDA, CDR2 SQIVND (reference sequence). In DNA, the CDR3 is TGTGCCAGTAGTATCACGACAGGACATTCGAACACCGGGGAGCTGTTTTTT. Protein product: CASSITTGHSNTGELFF.

The genes are TRBV15 and TRBJ2-2, with a weak D call TRBD2 (5 bases). The CDR3 is 16 amino acids. Trimming removed 5 bases from V and 1 base from J, with 14 bases in between. CDR1 is LNHNV, CDR2 YYDKDF, per germline (reference sequence). CDR3 in DNA: TGTGCCACCAGCGGGGAGAGAATGGGGAACACCGGGGAGCTGTTTTTT. The encoded protein is CATSGERMGNTGELFF.